Shown below are 12 T cell receptor beta chains from a single sample sequenced in a study of T cell responses to AZD1222 COVID-19 vaccine. Assay: immunoSEQ multiplex PCR; the TCRdb copy retains only in-frame clones and omits some. There are some 280,000 clones in the sample; 90% to 95% occur only once, and about 0.5% lies in the top ten. Here the sequenced sample was peripheral blood, taken 28 days after the second AZD1222 dose. Every receptor here comes from an adult who received the AZD1222 COVID-19 vaccine.

The chain is built from TRBV7-6 and TRBJ2-7, with 10 bases matching TRBD2. In germline, CDR1 is SGHVS, CDR2 FNYEAQ. The CDR3 consists of 16 residues. V lost 5 bases, J lost 5 bases, and 12 bases stayed unmatched. For the CDR3, the DNA is TGTGCCAGCAGCCCCTTCGGGGGGACTAGCGTCCACGAGCAGTACTTC. Amino acids: CASSPFGGTSVHEQYF.

The chain couples TRBV3-1 (or the pseudogene TRBV3-2) to TRBJ2-2, with no clear D. The CDR3 is made up of 13 amino acids. Germline V lookup: CDR1 LGHDT, CDR2 YNNKEL (reference sequence). The V and J ends lost 4 bases and 8 bases respectively, with 11 bases between them. The CDR3 protein is CASSPKSLGELFF. The CDR3 nucleotides read TGTGCCAGCAGCCCAAAGAGTCTGGGGGAGCTGTTTTTT.

V usage is TRBV6-5 and J usage is TRBJ2-2; 7 positions agree with TRBD2. CDR3 length equals 14 residues. In germline, CDR1 is MNHEY, CDR2 SVGAGI. V trimming: 4 bases; J trimming: 4 bases; junction bases outside the gene matches: 3. This CDR3 reads CASSFREATGELFF. Written as DNA, the CDR3 is TGTGCCAGCAGTTTCCGGGAGGCCACCGGGGAGCTGTTTTTT.

V gene TRBV28 combines with J gene TRBJ2-1; D remains ambiguous. The ends were cut back, 6 bases at V and 4 bases at J, with 7 bases in the middle. CDR3 size: 12 residues. Germline V gives CDR1 MDHEN, CDR2 SYDVKM. The CDR3 is CASSQVYNEQFF. The CDR3 DNA sequence: TGTGCCAGCAGCCAGGTTTACAATGAGCAGTTCTTC.

The genes are TRBV27 and TRBJ2-1; D perhaps matches TRBD2 (6 bases). Germline loops: CDR1 MNHEY, CDR2 SMNVEV (reference sequence). The CDR3 is 11 amino acids. Trimming left V 4 bases short and J 10 bases short, with 8 bases between. Here the CDR3 reads CASSYLAEQFF. The CDR3 DNA is TGTGCCAGCAGTTACCTAGCGGAGCAGTTCTTC.

The chain joins TRBV5-1 to TRBJ2-5; D is possibly TRBD2 (5 bases). Germline V gene data show CDR1 as SGHRS and CDR2 as YFSETQ. The ends were cut back, 4 bases at V and 4 bases at J, with 14 bases in the middle. CDR3 size: 14 residues. Written as DNA, the CDR3 is TGCGCCAGCAGCCGAGACTCCGCGGGAGAGACCCAGTACTTC. This encodes CASSRDSAGETQYF.

CDR3 DNA: TGTGCCAGCAGCTTAGGGTGGGGCCTTCCCGAGCAGTACTTC. Its translation: CASSLGWGLPEQYF. The chain recombines TRBV7-2 with TRBJ2-7; maybe TRBD1 (5 bases). V dropped 1 base and J dropped 6 bases, with 13 bases sitting between them. The CDR3 totals 14 residues. Germline V gene sequence: CDR1 SGHTA, CDR2 FQGNSA.

This chain uses TRBV28 with TRBJ1-6; TRBD1 aligns across 9 bases. The CDR3 is 18 amino acids. CDR1 is MDHEN, CDR2 SYDVKM, per germline. The ends lost 3 bases at V and 7 bases at J; junction bases unmatched: 13. CDR3 residues: CASSFGGQGRFGNSPLHF. CDR3 in DNA: TGTGCCAGCAGTTTTGGGGGACAGGGAAGGTTTGGGAATTCACCCCTCCACTTT.

This clone was counted once. This rearrangement joins TRBV7-8 to TRBJ2-7; unclear D gene. The V gene lost 5 bases and the J gene lost 1 base, with 9 bases spanning the gap. The CDR3 extends over 13 amino acids. Germline V lookup: CDR1 SGHVS, CDR2 FQNEAQ. The CDR3, as DNA: TGTGCCAGCAGCCCCCCTGGGTCCTACGAGCAGTACTTC. Translation: CASSPPGSYEQYF.

The V gene is TRBV2, the J gene TRBJ1-3; the D gene is possibly TRBD1 (6 bases). The CDR3 sequence is 17 residues long. Trimming shortened V by 0 bases and J by 3 bases, and 15 bases separated the two germline ends. CDR1 SNHLY and CDR2 FYNNEI come from the germline V gene. CDR3 coding DNA: TGTGCCAGCAGTGAAGCTTACGGCCAGGGGAGTGGAAACACCATATATTTT. As protein: CASSEAYGQGSGNTIYF.

The chain carries TRBV12-3 or TRBV12-4 and TRBJ1-5; D ambiguous. With 3 bases removed from V and 3 bases from J, the gap between germline ends came to 6 bases. The CDR3 runs to 13 residues. Here the CDR3 reads CASSLGDNQPQHF. In nucleotides, the CDR3 is TGTGCCAGCAGTTTGGGTGACAATCAGCCCCAGCATTTT.

The chain links TRBV27 to TRBJ2-1; TRBD2 aligns across 10 bases. Unmatched junction bases numbered 9, after V lost 5 bases and J lost 2 bases. The CDR3 covers 17 residues. CDR1 MNHEY and CDR2 SMNVEV come from the germline V gene (reference sequence). The CDR3 sequence is CASSPPHGLAAYNEQFF. The DNA for the CDR3 is TGTGCCAGCAGTCCCCCCCACGGACTAGCGGCCTACAATGAGCAGTTCTTC.